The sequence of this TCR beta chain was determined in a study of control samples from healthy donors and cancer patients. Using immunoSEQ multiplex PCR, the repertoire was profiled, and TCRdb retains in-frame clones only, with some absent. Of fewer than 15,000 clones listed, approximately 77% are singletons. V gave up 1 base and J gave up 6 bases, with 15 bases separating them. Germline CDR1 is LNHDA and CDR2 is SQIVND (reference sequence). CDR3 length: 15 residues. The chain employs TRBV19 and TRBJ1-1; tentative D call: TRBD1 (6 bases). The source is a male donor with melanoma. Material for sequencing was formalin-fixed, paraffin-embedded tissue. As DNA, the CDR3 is TGTGCCAGTAGTATAGGTCCGGGGGCAAGGGCTGAAGCTTTCTTT. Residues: CASSIGPGARAEAFF.